This TCR beta chain comes out of a study of CD8+ T cells in alopecia areata. Study in general: After 6 to 18 months of tofacitinib, follow-up continued 6 months off drug. Whole-study findings and limits: Shared TCR sequences were less clear between patients than in mice, possibly partly from HLA diversity. Higher clonality than in normal scalp was seen in lesional scalp, especially alopecia totalis/universalis. Having one nonresponder leaves uncertain how baseline CD8+ expansion relates to response.

Comment on this clone: The antigen remains undetermined.

cDNA reverse transcribed from extracted RNA served as the sequencing template. The table came from immunoSEQ multiplex PCR; TCRdb's copy has only in-frame clones and leaves some out. The sample holds 200,000 to 250,000 clones, around 65% seen once. Sample treatment: oral pan-JAK inhibitor, 5-10 mg twice daily. Here the sequenced sample was CD4+ T cells sorted from blood, taken at week 4, from a patient treated with tofacitinib. This sequence was found in a human donor with alopecia areata.

This CDR3 is CAWSWRSGANVLTF. The CDR3 nucleotides are TGTGCCTGGAGTTGGAGATCTGGGGCCAACGTCCTGACTTTC. This chain uses TRBV30 with TRBJ2-6; D gene ambiguous. The CDR3 is 14 amino acids. V lost 2 bases to trimming and J lost 1 base, with 6 bases between them. Looked up from germline, CDR1 is GTSNPN and CDR2 is SVGIG (reference sequence).